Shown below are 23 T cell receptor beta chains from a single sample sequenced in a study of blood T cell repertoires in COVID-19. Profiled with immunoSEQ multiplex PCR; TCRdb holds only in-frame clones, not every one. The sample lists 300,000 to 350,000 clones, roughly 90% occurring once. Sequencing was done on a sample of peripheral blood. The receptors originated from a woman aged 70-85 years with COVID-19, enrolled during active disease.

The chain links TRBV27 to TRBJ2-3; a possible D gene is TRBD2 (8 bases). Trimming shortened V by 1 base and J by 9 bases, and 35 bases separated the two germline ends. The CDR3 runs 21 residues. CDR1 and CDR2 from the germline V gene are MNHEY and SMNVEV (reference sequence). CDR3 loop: CASSLYSPGQSRGGRGDTQYF. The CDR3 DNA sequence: TGTGCCAGCAGTTTATATTCCCCGGGACAGTCTCGGGGGGGGCGGGGCGACACGCAGTATTTT.

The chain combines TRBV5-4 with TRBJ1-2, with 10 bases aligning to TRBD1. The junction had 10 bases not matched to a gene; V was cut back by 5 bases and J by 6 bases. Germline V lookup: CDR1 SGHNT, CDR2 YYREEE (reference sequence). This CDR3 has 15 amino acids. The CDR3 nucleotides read TGTGCCAGCAGTGGACAGGGGGTATCGCCGCATGGCTACACCTTC. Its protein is CASSGQGVSPHGYTF. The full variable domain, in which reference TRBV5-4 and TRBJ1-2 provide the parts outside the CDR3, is ETGVTQSPTHLIKTRGQQVTLRCSSQSGHNTVSWYQQALGQGPQFIFQYYREEENGRGNFPPRFSGLQFPNYSSELNVNALELDDSALYLCASSGQGVSPHGYTFGSGTRLTVV.

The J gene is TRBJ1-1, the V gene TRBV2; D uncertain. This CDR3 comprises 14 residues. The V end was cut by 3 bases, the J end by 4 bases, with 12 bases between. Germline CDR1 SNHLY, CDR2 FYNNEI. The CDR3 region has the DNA TGTGCCAGCAGTGACCGGGTTGGGAGCACTGAAGCTTTCTTT. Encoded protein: CASSDRVGSTEAFF.

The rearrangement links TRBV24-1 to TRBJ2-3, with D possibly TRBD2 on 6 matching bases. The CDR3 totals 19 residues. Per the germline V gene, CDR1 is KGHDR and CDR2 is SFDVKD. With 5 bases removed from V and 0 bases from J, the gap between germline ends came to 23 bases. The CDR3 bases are TGTGCCACCAGTGGCCCCGGACCGGGAGACGGGCGGAGCACAGATACGCAGTATTTT. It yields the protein CATSGPGPGDGRSTDTQYF.

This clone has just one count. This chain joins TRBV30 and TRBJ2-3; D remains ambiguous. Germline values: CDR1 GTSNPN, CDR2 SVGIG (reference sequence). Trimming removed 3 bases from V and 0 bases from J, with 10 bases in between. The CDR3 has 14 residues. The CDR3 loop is CAWSRSPSTDTQYF. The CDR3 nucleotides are TGTGCCTGGAGCCGGAGTCCTAGCACAGATACGCAGTATTTT.

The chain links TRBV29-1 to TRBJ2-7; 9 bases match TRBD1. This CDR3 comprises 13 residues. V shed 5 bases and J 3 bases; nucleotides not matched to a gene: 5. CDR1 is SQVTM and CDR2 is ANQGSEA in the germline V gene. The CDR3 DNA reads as TGCAGCGTTAAGGGACAGGGCAGCTACGAGCAGTACTTC. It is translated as CSVKGQGSYEQYF.

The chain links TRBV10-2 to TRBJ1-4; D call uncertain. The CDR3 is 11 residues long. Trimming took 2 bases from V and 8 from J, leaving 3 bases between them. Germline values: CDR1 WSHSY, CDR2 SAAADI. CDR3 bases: TGCGCCAGCAGTGAGAGCGAAAAACTGTTTTTT. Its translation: CASSESEKLFF.

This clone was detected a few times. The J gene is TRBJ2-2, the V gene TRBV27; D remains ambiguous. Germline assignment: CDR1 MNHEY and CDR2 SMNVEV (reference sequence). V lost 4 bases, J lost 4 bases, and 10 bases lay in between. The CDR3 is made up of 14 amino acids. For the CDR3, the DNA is TGTGCCAGCAGTTCCCCACGCAGCACCGGGGAGCTGTTTTTT. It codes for CASSSPRSTGELFF.

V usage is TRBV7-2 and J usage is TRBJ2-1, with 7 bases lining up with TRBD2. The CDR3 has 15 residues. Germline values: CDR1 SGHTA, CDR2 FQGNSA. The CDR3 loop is CVSQLASSSYNEQFF. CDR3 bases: TGTGTTTCCCAACTAGCGTCCAGCTCCTACAATGAGCAGTTCTTC.

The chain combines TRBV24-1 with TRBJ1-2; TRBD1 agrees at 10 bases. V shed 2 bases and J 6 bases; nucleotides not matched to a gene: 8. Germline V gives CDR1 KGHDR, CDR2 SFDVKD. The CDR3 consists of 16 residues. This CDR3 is CATSDSSKGTGDGYTF. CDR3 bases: TGTGCCACCAGTGATTCGTCTAAAGGGACAGGGGATGGCTACACCTTC.

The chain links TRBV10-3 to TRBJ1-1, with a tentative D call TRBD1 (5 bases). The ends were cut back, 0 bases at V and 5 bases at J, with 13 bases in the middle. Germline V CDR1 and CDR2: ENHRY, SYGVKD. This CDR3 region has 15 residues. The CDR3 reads CAISESGGAGTEAFF. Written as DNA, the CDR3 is TGTGCCATCAGTGAGTCGGGTGGGGCAGGGACTGAAGCTTTCTTT.

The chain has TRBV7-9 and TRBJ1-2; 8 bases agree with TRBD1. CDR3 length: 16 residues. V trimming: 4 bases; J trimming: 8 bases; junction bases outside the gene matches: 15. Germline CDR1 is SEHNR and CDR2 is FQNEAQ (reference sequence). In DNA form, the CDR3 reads TGTGCCAGCAGCTCTCCAGGTTCAGGGGGCCTCGGGGGCTACACCTTC. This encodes CASSSPGSGGLGGYTF.

The CDR3 DNA reads as TGTGCCAGCAGCCGTATTCACCAGGTTAACACTGAAGCTTTCTTT. Its translation is CASSRIHQVNTEAFF. The genes are TRBV28 and TRBJ1-1, with unresolved D. The V gene's germline CDR1 is MDHEN and CDR2 SYDVKM. The V gene lost 6 bases and the J gene lost 2 bases, with 16 bases spanning the gap. CDR3 length: 15 amino acids.

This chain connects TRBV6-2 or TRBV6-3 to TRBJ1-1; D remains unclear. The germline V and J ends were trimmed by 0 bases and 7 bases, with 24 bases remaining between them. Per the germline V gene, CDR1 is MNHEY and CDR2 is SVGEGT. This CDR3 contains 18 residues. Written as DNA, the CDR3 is TGTGCCAGCAGTTACTCCCTAATTCGGGAGACCTATCCGTATGAAGCTTTCTTT. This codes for CASSYSLIRETYPYEAFF.

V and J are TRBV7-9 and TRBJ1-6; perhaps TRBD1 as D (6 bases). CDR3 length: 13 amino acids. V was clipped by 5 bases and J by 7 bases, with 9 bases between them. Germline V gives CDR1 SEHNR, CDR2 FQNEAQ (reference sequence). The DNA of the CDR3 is TGTGCCAGCAGCCCTACAGGGAATTCACCCCTCCACTTT. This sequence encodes CASSPTGNSPLHF.

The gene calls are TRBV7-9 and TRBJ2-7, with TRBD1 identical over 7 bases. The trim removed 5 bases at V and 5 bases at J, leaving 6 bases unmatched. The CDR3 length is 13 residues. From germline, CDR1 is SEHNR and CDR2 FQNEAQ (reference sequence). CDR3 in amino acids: CASSRDRAHEQYF. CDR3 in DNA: TGTGCCAGCAGCCGCGACAGGGCCCACGAGCAGTACTTC.

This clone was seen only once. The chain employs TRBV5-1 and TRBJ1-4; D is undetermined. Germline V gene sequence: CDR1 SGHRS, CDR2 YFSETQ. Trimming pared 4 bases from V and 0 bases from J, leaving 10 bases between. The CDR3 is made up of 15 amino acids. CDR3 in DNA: TGCGCCAGCAGCCTAGAAGATGCAACTAATGAAAAACTGTTTTTT. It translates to CASSLEDATNEKLFF.

This CDR3 is CTSSQDLLIGDRESYEQYF. In DNA form, the CDR3 reads TGCACCAGCAGCCAAGATTTGCTAATCGGGGACAGGGAATCGTACGAGCAGTACTTC. This chain uses TRBV1 with TRBJ2-7; TRBD1, the table's D call, was not compared with the DNA. TRBV1 is given as a pseudogene. This CDR3 contains 19 residues.

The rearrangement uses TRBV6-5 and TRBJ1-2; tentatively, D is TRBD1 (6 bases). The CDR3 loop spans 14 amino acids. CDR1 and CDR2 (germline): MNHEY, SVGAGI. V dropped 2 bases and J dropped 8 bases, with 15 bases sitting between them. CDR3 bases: TGTGCCAGCAGTTACCGGGGGGCGGGAACCGGCTACACCTTC. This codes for CASSYRGAGTGYTF.

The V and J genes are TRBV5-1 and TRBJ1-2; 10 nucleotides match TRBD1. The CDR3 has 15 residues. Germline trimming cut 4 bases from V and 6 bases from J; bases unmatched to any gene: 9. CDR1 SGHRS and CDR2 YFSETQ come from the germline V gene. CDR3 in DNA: TGCGCCAGCAGCCGCGGGACAGGGGACCCAGATGGCTACACCTTC. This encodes CASSRGTGDPDGYTF.

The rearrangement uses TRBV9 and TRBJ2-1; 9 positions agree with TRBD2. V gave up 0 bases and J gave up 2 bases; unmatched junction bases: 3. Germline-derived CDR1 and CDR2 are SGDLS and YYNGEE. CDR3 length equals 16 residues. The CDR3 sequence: CASSVEGGGAYNEQFF. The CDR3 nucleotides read TGTGCCAGCAGCGTAGAGGGCGGGGGGGCCTACAATGAGCAGTTCTTC. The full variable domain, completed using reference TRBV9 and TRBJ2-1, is DSGVTQTPKHLITATGQRVTLRCSPRSGDLSVYWYQQSLDQGLQFLIQYYNGEERAKGNILERFSAQQFPDLHSELNLSSLELGDSALYFCASSVEGGGAYNEQFFGPGTRLTVL.

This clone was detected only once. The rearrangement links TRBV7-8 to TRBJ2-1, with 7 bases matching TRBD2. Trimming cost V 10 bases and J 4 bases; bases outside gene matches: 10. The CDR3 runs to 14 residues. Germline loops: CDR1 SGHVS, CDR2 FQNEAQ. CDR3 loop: CATKSGLPYNEQFF. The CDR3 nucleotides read TGTGCCACCAAATCGGGACTACCGTACAATGAGCAGTTCTTC.

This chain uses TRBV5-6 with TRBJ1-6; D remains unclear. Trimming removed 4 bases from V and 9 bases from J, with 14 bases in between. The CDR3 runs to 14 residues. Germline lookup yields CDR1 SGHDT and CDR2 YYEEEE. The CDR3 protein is CASSLRWEGSPLHF. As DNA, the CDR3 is TGTGCCAGCAGCCTAAGATGGGAGGGTTCACCCCTCCACTTT.